A selection of T cell receptor beta chains follows, all from one sample in a study of shared clonotypes between healthy human individuals. The data were produced by immunoSEQ multiplex PCR, yet TCRdb's version contains in-frame clones alone and is incomplete. The repertoire includes about 1.5 million clones, 95% to 99% of them detected once, and approximately 0.45% sits in the top ten. Material: naive CD4+ T cells sorted from blood. These receptors originate from a man aged 30 to 39 in good health. Each CDR3 is given with its conserved first and last residue. The D gene is left open where the match is weak. Rows may omit the clone size; those that give it use once, few, many or a size class.

v_call: TRBV11-3
d_call: NA
j_call: TRBJ2-7
clone_size: NA
cdr3_aa: CASSSMGASGEQYF
cdr3_nt: TGTGCCAGCAGCTCAATGGGCGCGAGCGGGGAGCAGTACTTC

v_call: TRBV28
d_call: NA
j_call: TRBJ1-2
clone_size: NA
cdr3_aa: CASSPDGWEGYYGYTF
cdr3_nt: TGTGCCAGCAGTCCCGACGGGTGGGAGGGCTACTATGGCTACACCTTC

v_call: TRBV18
d_call: TRBD1
j_call: TRBJ2-7
clone_size: NA
cdr3_aa: CASSQGQGHDEQYF
cdr3_nt: TGTGCCAGCTCACAGGGACAGGGACATGACGAGCAGTACTTC

v_call: TRBV15
d_call: NA
j_call: TRBJ2-3
clone_size: once
cdr3_aa: CATSRSDPDTQYF
cdr3_nt: TGTGCCACCAGCAGGTCGGACCCAGATACGCAGTATTTT

v_call: TRBV21-1
d_call: NA
j_call: TRBJ1-3
clone_size: NA
cdr3_aa: CASSKTGPKTGNTIYF
cdr3_nt: TGTGCCAGCAGCAAGACAGGACCCAAAACTGGAAACACCATATATTTT

v_call: TRBV29-1
d_call: NA
j_call: TRBJ1-1
clone_size: NA
cdr3_aa: CSVAGQLNTEAFF
cdr3_nt: TGCAGCGTGGCCGGACAGTTGAACACTGAAGCTTTCTTT

v_call: TRBV11-2
d_call: TRBD2
j_call: TRBJ2-3
clone_size: NA
cdr3_aa: CASSRGLAVDTQYF
cdr3_nt: TGTGCCAGCAGCCGGGGACTAGCCGTAGATACGCAGTATTTT

v_call: TRBV5-1
d_call: TRBD1
j_call: TRBJ2-1
clone_size: once
cdr3_aa: CASSPDRSSYNEQFF
cdr3_nt: TGCGCCAGCAGCCCGGACAGGAGCTCCTACAATGAGCAGTTCTTC

v_call: TRBV18
d_call: TRBD2
j_call: TRBJ2-1
clone_size: NA
cdr3_aa: CASSPPAGDWNEQFF
cdr3_nt: TGTGCCAGCTCACCACCGGCGGGAGACTGGAATGAGCAGTTCTTC

v_call: TRBV4-1
d_call: NA
j_call: TRBJ2-7
clone_size: NA
cdr3_aa: CASSQVRGKAPGQQYF
cdr3_nt: TGCGCCAGCAGCCAAGTAAGGGGGAAGGCCCCCGGGCAGCAGTACTTC

v_call: TRBV18
d_call: NA
j_call: TRBJ2-1
clone_size: NA
cdr3_aa: CASSPNYGENNEQFF
cdr3_nt: TGTGCCAGCTCACCAAACTACGGAGAAAACAATGAGCAGTTCTTC

v_call: TRBV19
d_call: TRBD1
j_call: TRBJ2-7
clone_size: NA
cdr3_aa: CASSPGDRESYEQYF
cdr3_nt: TGTGCCAGTAGTCCCGGGGACAGGGAGAGCTACGAGCAGTACTTC

v_call: TRBV10-3
d_call: NA
j_call: TRBJ2-5
clone_size: NA
cdr3_aa: CAISEVEETQYF
cdr3_nt: TGTGCCATCAGTGAGGTAGAGGAGACCCAGTACTTC

v_call: TRBV5-1
d_call: NA
j_call: TRBJ1-1
clone_size: NA
cdr3_aa: CASSLDGDTEAFF
cdr3_nt: TGCGCCAGCAGCTTGGACGGGGACACTGAAGCTTTCTTT

v_call: TRBV30
d_call: NA
j_call: TRBJ1-5
clone_size: NA
cdr3_aa: CAWGGRSNQPQHF
cdr3_nt: TGTGCCTGGGGGGGCAGAAGCAATCAGCCCCAGCATTTT

v_call: TRBV5-4
d_call: NA
j_call: TRBJ1-1
clone_size: NA
cdr3_aa: CASSLHRGVTEAFF
cdr3_nt: TGTGCCAGCAGCCTGCATCGGGGGGTCACTGAAGCTTTCTTT

v_call: TRBV18
d_call: NA
j_call: TRBJ1-1
clone_size: NA
cdr3_aa: CASSLDLGMSDTEAFF
cdr3_nt: TGTGCCAGCTCACTCGATTTAGGGATGAGTGACACTGAAGCTTTCTTT

v_call: TRBV18
d_call: NA
j_call: TRBJ2-2
clone_size: NA
cdr3_aa: CASSPYKDRNTGELFF
cdr3_nt: TGTGCCAGCTCACCCTATAAGGACAGAAACACCGGGGAGCTGTTTTTT

v_call: TRBV6-1
d_call: NA
j_call: TRBJ1-5
clone_size: once
cdr3_aa: CASSPGNNRYQPQHF
cdr3_nt: TGTGCCAGCAGCCCGGGAAATAATCGATATCAGCCCCAGCATTTT

v_call: TRBV10-3
d_call: NA
j_call: TRBJ2-7
clone_size: NA
cdr3_aa: CAISEYRESYEQYF
cdr3_nt: TGTGCCATCAGTGAGTACAGGGAGTCCTACGAGCAGTACTTC

v_call: TRBV5-4
d_call: TRBD2
j_call: TRBJ2-3
clone_size: NA
cdr3_aa: CASSAGGAGRRTDTQYF
cdr3_nt: TGTGCCAGCAGCGCGGGGGGAGCGGGGCGGCGCACAGATACGCAGTATTTT

v_call: TRBV9
d_call: TRBD1
j_call: TRBJ2-3
clone_size: NA
cdr3_aa: CASSVRDRAADTQYF
cdr3_nt: TGTGCCAGCAGCGTCCGGGACAGGGCGGCAGATACGCAGTATTTT

v_call: TRBV19
d_call: TRBD1
j_call: TRBJ2-1
clone_size: once
cdr3_aa: CASRRQDRFYNEQFF
cdr3_nt: TGTGCCAGTAGGCGACAGGACAGGTTCTACAATGAGCAGTTCTTC

v_call: TRBV15
d_call: NA
j_call: TRBJ2-1
clone_size: NA
cdr3_aa: CATSRGGTYNEQFF
cdr3_nt: TGTGCCACCAGCAGAGGGGGGACCTACAATGAGCAGTTCTTC

v_call: TRBV28
d_call: TRBD2
j_call: TRBJ2-7
clone_size: NA
cdr3_aa: CASHTSGVPYEQYF
cdr3_nt: TGTGCCAGCCATACTAGCGGGGTTCCCTACGAGCAGTACTTC

v_call: TRBV28
d_call: NA
j_call: TRBJ2-1
clone_size: NA
cdr3_aa: CASSLSSHHANEQFF
cdr3_nt: TGTGCCAGCAGTTTGTCCAGCCATCACGCCAATGAGCAGTTCTTC

v_call: TRBV9
d_call: TRBD2
j_call: TRBJ2-1
clone_size: NA
cdr3_aa: CASSASLLAGGHNEQFF
cdr3_nt: TGTGCCAGCAGCGCGTCGTTACTAGCGGGAGGCCACAATGAGCAGTTCTTC

v_call: TRBV9
d_call: TRBD2
j_call: TRBJ2-1
clone_size: NA
cdr3_aa: CASSVDPKLAAYNEQFF
cdr3_nt: TGTGCCAGCAGCGTAGACCCCAAACTAGCGGCATACAATGAGCAGTTCTTC

v_call: TRBV2
d_call: NA
j_call: TRBJ1-1
clone_size: NA
cdr3_aa: CATRTDLNTEAFF
cdr3_nt: TGTGCCACCCGGACAGACTTGAACACTGAAGCTTTCTTT

v_call: TRBV9
d_call: NA
j_call: TRBJ2-3
clone_size: NA
cdr3_aa: CASSVLVGGSTDTQYF
cdr3_nt: TGTGCCAGCAGCGTACTGGTGGGTGGTAGCACAGATACGCAGTATTTT

v_call: TRBV7-2
d_call: NA
j_call: TRBJ2-3
clone_size: once
cdr3_aa: CASSLAGALSTDTQYF
cdr3_nt: TGTGCCAGCAGCTTAGCGGGAGCGCTTAGCACAGATACGCAGTATTTT

v_call: TRBV5-1
d_call: NA
j_call: TRBJ2-2
clone_size: NA
cdr3_aa: CASSLVPLITGELFF
cdr3_nt: TGCGCCAGCAGCTTGGTGCCATTGATCACCGGGGAGCTGTTTTTT

v_call: TRBV29-1
d_call: TRBD1
j_call: TRBJ2-5
clone_size: NA
cdr3_aa: CSVGQGSETQYF
cdr3_nt: TGCAGCGTTGGACAGGGTTCCGAGACCCAGTACTTC

v_call: TRBV7-8
d_call: NA
j_call: TRBJ2-1
clone_size: NA
cdr3_aa: CASSPARGRGNYNEQFF
cdr3_nt: TGTGCCAGCAGCCCCGCTCGGGGGAGGGGGAATTACAATGAGCAGTTCTTC

v_call: TRBV10-3
d_call: TRBD1
j_call: TRBJ1-3
clone_size: NA
cdr3_aa: CAISKDRSSGNTIYF
cdr3_nt: TGTGCCATCAGCAAGGACAGGAGCTCTGGAAACACCATATATTTT

v_call: TRBV30
d_call: NA
j_call: TRBJ1-3
clone_size: NA
cdr3_aa: CAWSPGNTIYF
cdr3_nt: TGTGCCTGGAGTCCAGGGAACACCATATATTTT

v_call: TRBV1
d_call: NA
j_call: TRBJ1-5
clone_size: NA
cdr3_aa: CTSSPQGVDNQPQHF
cdr3_nt: TGCACCAGCAGCCCTCAGGGGGTGGACAATCAGCCCCAGCATTTT

v_call: TRBV7-6
d_call: NA
j_call: TRBJ2-5
clone_size: NA
cdr3_aa: CASSREETQYF
cdr3_nt: TGTGCCAGCAGCCGGGAGGAGACCCAGTACTTC

v_call: TRBV11-2
d_call: NA
j_call: TRBJ2-1
clone_size: NA
cdr3_aa: CASSVGTYNEQFF
cdr3_nt: TGTGCCAGCAGCGTGGGTACCTACAATGAGCAGTTCTTC

v_call: TRBV6-5
d_call: NA
j_call: TRBJ1-4
clone_size: NA
cdr3_aa: CASRPSGGDEKLFF
cdr3_nt: TGTGCCAGCAGACCCTCGGGGGGTGACGAAAAACTGTTTTTT

v_call: TRBV10-3
d_call: TRBD2
j_call: TRBJ2-7
clone_size: NA
cdr3_aa: CAISGLAGGYEQYF
cdr3_nt: TGTGCCATCAGTGGGCTAGCGGGAGGGTACGAGCAGTACTTC

v_call: TRBV6-5
d_call: TRBD1
j_call: TRBJ1-5
clone_size: NA
cdr3_aa: CASSSGQGANQPQHF
cdr3_nt: TGTGCCAGCAGTTCCGGACAGGGGGCCAATCAGCCCCAGCATTTT

v_call: TRBV5-1
d_call: NA
j_call: TRBJ2-6
clone_size: NA
cdr3_aa: CASSLDVGSGANVLTF
cdr3_nt: TGCGCCAGCAGCTTGGATGTGGGGTCTGGGGCCAACGTCCTGACTTTC

v_call: TRBV5-4
d_call: NA
j_call: TRBJ2-1
clone_size: NA
cdr3_aa: CASSPRSPDNEQFF
cdr3_nt: TGTGCCAGCAGTCCCCGGTCTCCAGACAATGAGCAGTTCTTC

v_call: TRBV28
d_call: NA
j_call: TRBJ2-3
clone_size: NA
cdr3_aa: CASSLEFRRSTDTQYF
cdr3_nt: TGTGCCAGCAGCCTCGAGTTTCGACGGAGCACAGATACGCAGTATTTT

v_call: TRBV7-6
d_call: NA
j_call: TRBJ2-7
clone_size: NA
cdr3_aa: CASSQGGGGLGEQYF
cdr3_nt: TGTGCCAGCAGTCAAGGGGGCGGAGGGCTGGGGGAGCAGTACTTC

v_call: TRBV15
d_call: NA
j_call: TRBJ2-5
clone_size: NA
cdr3_aa: CATSRDPSRVSLEETQYF
cdr3_nt: TGTGCCACCAGCAGAGATCCGTCGAGGGTATCGTTAGAAGAGACCCAGTACTTC

v_call: TRBV6-5
d_call: NA
j_call: TRBJ1-1
clone_size: NA
cdr3_aa: CASSSPRGANTEAFF
cdr3_nt: TGTGCCAGCAGTTCCCCCCGGGGGGCGAACACTGAAGCTTTCTTT

v_call: TRBV2
d_call: NA
j_call: TRBJ2-3
clone_size: NA
cdr3_aa: CASSKRGRDSFTDTQYF
cdr3_nt: TGTGCCAGCAGTAAACGGGGGCGGGATTCTTTCACAGATACGCAGTATTTT

v_call: TRBV28
d_call: NA
j_call: TRBJ1-2
clone_size: NA
cdr3_aa: CASSLLQGGYTF
cdr3_nt: TGTGCCAGCAGTTTACTTCAGGGGGGCTACACCTTC

v_call: TRBV7-3
d_call: NA
j_call: TRBJ1-3
clone_size: NA
cdr3_aa: CASSFDGSGNTIYF
cdr3_nt: TGTGCCAGCAGCTTCGACGGATCTGGAAACACCATATATTTT

v_call: TRBV11-3
d_call: NA
j_call: TRBJ2-7
clone_size: NA
cdr3_aa: CASSLDERDEQYF
cdr3_nt: TGTGCCAGCAGCTTAGATGAGAGAGACGAGCAGTACTTC